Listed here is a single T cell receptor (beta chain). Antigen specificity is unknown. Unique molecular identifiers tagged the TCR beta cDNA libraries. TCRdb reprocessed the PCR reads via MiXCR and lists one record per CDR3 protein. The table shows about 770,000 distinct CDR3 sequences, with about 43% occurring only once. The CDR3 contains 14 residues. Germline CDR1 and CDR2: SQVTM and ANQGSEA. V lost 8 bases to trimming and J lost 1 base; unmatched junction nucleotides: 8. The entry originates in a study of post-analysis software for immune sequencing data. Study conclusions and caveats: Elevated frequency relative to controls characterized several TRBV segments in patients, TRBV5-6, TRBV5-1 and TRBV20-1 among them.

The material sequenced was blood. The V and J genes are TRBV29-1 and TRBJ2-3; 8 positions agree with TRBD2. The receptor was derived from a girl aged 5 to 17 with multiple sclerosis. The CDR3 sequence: CSSLLLAGTDTQYF. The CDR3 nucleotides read TGCAGCTCCCTGCTACTAGCGGGCACAGATACGCAGTATTTT.